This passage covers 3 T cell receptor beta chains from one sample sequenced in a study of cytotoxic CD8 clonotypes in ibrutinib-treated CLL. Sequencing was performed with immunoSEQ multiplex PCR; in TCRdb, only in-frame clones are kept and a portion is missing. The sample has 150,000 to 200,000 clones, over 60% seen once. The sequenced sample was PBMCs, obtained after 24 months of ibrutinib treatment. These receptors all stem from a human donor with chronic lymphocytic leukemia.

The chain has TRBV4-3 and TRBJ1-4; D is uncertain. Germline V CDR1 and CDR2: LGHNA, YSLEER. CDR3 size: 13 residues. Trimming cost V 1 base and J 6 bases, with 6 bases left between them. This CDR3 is CASSQGVYEKLFF. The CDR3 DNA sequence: TGCGCCAGCAGCCAAGGGGTCTATGAAAAACTGTTTTTT.

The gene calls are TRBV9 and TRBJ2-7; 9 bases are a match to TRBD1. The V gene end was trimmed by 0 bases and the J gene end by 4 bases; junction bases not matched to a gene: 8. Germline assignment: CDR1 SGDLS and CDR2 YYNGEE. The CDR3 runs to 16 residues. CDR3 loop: CASSVGQGTGMYEQYF. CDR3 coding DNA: TGTGCCAGCAGCGTAGGTCAGGGGACAGGGATGTACGAGCAGTACTTC.

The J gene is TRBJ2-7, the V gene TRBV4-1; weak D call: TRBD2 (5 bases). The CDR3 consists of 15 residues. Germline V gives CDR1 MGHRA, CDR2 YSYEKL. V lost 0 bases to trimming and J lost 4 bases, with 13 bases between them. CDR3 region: CASSQEGRRGYEQYF. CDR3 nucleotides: TGCGCCAGCAGCCAAGAAGGCCGGAGAGGGTACGAGCAGTACTTC.